These T cell receptor beta chains were read from a single sample in a study of T cell repertoires in cytomegalovirus infection. TCRdb itself ran the reads through MiXCR, one entry per CDR3 protein. Here the sample spans 450,000 to 650,000 distinct CDR3 sequences, about 25% being singletons. Sequencing used PBMCs. All receptors come from a human donor in good health (CMV status not recorded). Some clones in this sample may be carry-over from other donors' samples. Both conserved end residues are part of each CDR3. A D gene is named only where the DNA matches it firmly. Expanded clones get a size class; other rows say once, few or many, or leave the size out.

j_gene | d_gene | abundance | v_gene | CDR3nt | CDR3aa
TRBJ2-1 | . | few | TRBV28 | TGTGCCAGCAGTTTAGCGCCCTCCTACAATGAGCAGTTCTTC | CASSLAPSYNEQFF
TRBJ1-2 | TRBD1 | . | TRBV5-6 | TGTGCCAGCAGCTTGGGAGGCTCCGGGACAGAGATCTCTGGCTACACCTTC | CASSLGGSGTEISGYTF
TRBJ1-1 | . | . | TRBV2 | TGTGCCAGCAGTGAGAGGGTGGGGGTGAACACTGAAGCTTTCTTT | CASSERVGVNTEAFF
TRBJ1-2 | TRBD1 | many | TRBV7-9 | TGTGCCAGCAGCGGACCCGGGACAGTCTATGGCTACACCTTC | CASSGPGTVYGYTF
TRBJ2-1 | . | . | TRBV6-1 | TGTGCCAGCAGTTACGGACAAGGTGCCTACAATGAGCAGTTCTTC | CASSYGQGAYNEQFF
TRBJ1-1 | . | . | TRBV27 | TGTGCCAGCAGTTTTGCGGGGGCAGGAAACACTGAAGCTTTCTTT | CASSFAGAGNTEAFF
TRBJ2-1 | TRBD1 | . | TRBV19 | TGTGCCAGTACACAGGGGGTCGCCTACAATGAGCAGTTCTTC | CASTQGVAYNEQFF
TRBJ2-3 | TRBD2 | . | TRBV5-1 | TGCGCCAGCAGCCTCTCTCCCGGGACTAGCGGGGGTGATACGCAGTATTTT | CASSLSPGTSGGDTQYF
TRBJ2-5 | TRBD2 | few | TRBV5-4 | TGTGCCAGCAGCCCCCGGGGGGGGGAGCAAGAGACCCAGTACTTC | CASSPRGGEQETQYF
TRBJ1-1 | . | . | TRBV4-1 | TGCGCCAGCAGGGGGTCGAACACTGAAGCTTTCTTT | CASRGSNTEAFF
TRBJ2-3 | . | . | TRBV20-1 | TGCAGTGCTGCTCATCGGGACTTAAGCACAGATACGCAGTATTTT | CSAAHRDLSTDTQYF
TRBJ1-2 | TRBD1 | few | TRBV7-2 | TGTGCCAGCAGCTCAACCGGACAGGGAGTCTTTGGCTACACCTTC | CASSSTGQGVFGYTF
TRBJ2-1 | . | . | TRBV20-1 | TGCAGCGGGGCGGGAAGCCCCTACAATGAGCAGTTCTTC | CSGAGSPYNEQFF
TRBJ2-1 | . | many | TRBV7-6 | TGTGCCAGCAGCGAGACTACCGAGTACAATGAGCAGTTCTTC | CASSETTEYNEQFF
TRBJ2-5 | TRBD1 | . | TRBV11-2 | TGTGCCAGCAGCTTAGGGGGGACAGGGAAAGAGACCCAGTACTTC | CASSLGGTGKETQYF
TRBJ2-5 | . | . | TRBV7-2 | TGTGCCAGCAGCCGGGAGTTACTGAGGACCCAGTACTTC | CASSRELLRTQYF
TRBJ2-2 | . | few | TRBV11-2 | TGTGCCAGCAGCCCCCGGGACTCGTTTCGGAACGGGGAGCTGTTTTTT | CASSPRDSFRNGELFF
TRBJ1-1 | . | few | TRBV6-1 | TGTGCCAGCAGTGATTACAGGAGGTACACTGAAGCTTTCTTT | CASSDYRRYTEAFF
TRBJ1-2 | . | . | TRBV7-2 | TGTGCCAGCAGCCATACCAATGGACAAACCAATGGCTACACCTTC | CASSHTNGQTNGYTF
TRBJ2-3 | TRBD2 | . | TRBV7-9 | TGTGCCAGCAGCCCCCCAGGACTAGCGGGAGCAGATACGCAGTATTTT | CASSPPGLAGADTQYF
TRBJ2-1 | TRBD2 | few | TRBV6-2/TRBV6-3 | TGTGCCAGCAGCTCCATGGGACTAGCGGGACTAGGAACCTACAATGAGCAGTTCTTC | CASSSMGLAGLGTYNEQFF
TRBJ2-4 | TRBD1 | few | TRBV12-3/TRBV12-4 | TGTGCCAGCAAGGACAGGGGGAACATTCAGTACTTC | CASKDRGNIQYF
TRBJ2-1 | TRBD1 | . | TRBV28 | TGTGCCAGCACCAAATGGACAGGGATCGGCAATGAGCAGTTCTTC | CASTKWTGIGNEQFF
TRBJ1-4 | . | . | TRBV4-1 | TGCGCCAGCAGCCATTACAGGGTTGGTAATGAAAAACTGTTTTTT | CASSHYRVGNEKLFF
TRBJ1-2 | . | . | TRBV27 | TGTGCCAGCAGTTTAACGGGGGACACCAACTATGGCTACACCTTC | CASSLTGDTNYGYTF
TRBJ2-3 | . | . | TRBV7-9 | TGTGCCAGCAGCTTAAGGCCTAGCCCAGATACGCAGTATTTT | CASSLRPSPDTQYF
TRBJ2-5 | TRBD2 | . | TRBV2 | TGTGCCAGCGGACTAGCGGGGGAAGAGACCCAGTACTTC | CASGLAGEETQYF
TRBJ2-3 | TRBD1 | many | TRBV4-3 | TGCGCCAGCAGCTACGGACAGGGCCCAGATACGCAGTATTTT | CASSYGQGPDTQYF
TRBJ1-1 | . | . | TRBV19 | TGTGCCAGTAGTATAACCCTTTCGGCGTCTGAAGCTTTCTTT | CASSITLSASEAFF
TRBJ2-3 | . | many | TRBV7-2 | TGTGCCAGCGACCGGAAGGGCCAAACTAGCACAGATACGCAGTATTTT | CASDRKGQTSTDTQYF
TRBJ2-1 | . | many | TRBV11-2 | TGTGCCAGCAGCTTAGACCAACTAGCCGAACCAAACAATGAGCAGTTCTTC | CASSLDQLAEPNNEQFF
TRBJ1-1 | . | . | TRBV5-6 | TGTGCCAGCAGCCCGACCCGTGCGGGGGTCCTACGTGAAGCTTTCTTT | CASSPTRAGVLREAFF
TRBJ2-1 | TRBD1 | many | TRBV7-2 | TGTGCCAGCAGCTCCCGGGACAGCTCCTACAATGAGCAGTTCTTC | CASSSRDSSYNEQFF
TRBJ2-7 | TRBD2 | . | TRBV27 | TGTGCCAGCCGCGCTCAAGCGGGGATCTACGAGCAGTACTTC | CASRAQAGIYEQYF
TRBJ1-4 | . | few | TRBV5-1 | TGCGCCAGCAGCTTGGCCCTCAGGGGCGGTGAGAAGGTGTTTTTT | CASSLALRGGEKVFF
TRBJ2-1 | TRBD2 | many | TRBV11-2 | TGTGCCAGCAGCAAACTAGCGGGACAACGGAATGAGCAGTTCTTC | CASSKLAGQRNEQFF
TRBJ2-3 | . | many | TRBV7-9 | TGTGCCAGTAGAATAGTGGGCGGGAATACGCAGTATTTT | CASRIVGGNTQYF
TRBJ2-1 | . | . | TRBV20-1 | TGCAGTGCGACAACCGGGAATCGGAGGGGGAATGAGCAGTTCTTC | CSATTGNRRGNEQFF
TRBJ2-1 | . | . | TRBV20-1 | TGCAGTGCTCCCCGCCGTACCCCCTACAATGAGCAGTTCTTC | CSAPRRTPYNEQFF
TRBJ1-5 | . | many | TRBV28 | TGTGCCAGCAGTTTTCCCGACAGTGTTTTAGCGTTTGGCAATCAGCCCCAGCATTTT | CASSFPDSVLAFGNQPQHF
TRBJ2-3 | TRBD2 | . | TRBV2 | TGTGCCAGCTGGGGCGGGAGGGCCTTCGATACGCAGTATTTT | CASWGGRAFDTQYF
TRBJ2-5 | TRBD2 | many | TRBV12-3/TRBV12-4 | TGTGCCAGCAGTTTAGAGGCGGGAGCGGAGACCCAGTACTTC | CASSLEAGAETQYF
TRBJ2-2 | TRBD2 | few | TRBV28 | TGTGCCAGCAGCCCGAAGACTAGCGGGGTAATCACCGGGGAGCTGTTTTTT | CASSPKTSGVITGELFF
TRBJ2-1 | . | . | TRBV18 | TGTGCCAGTTCCGCAGGACTTCAGCCGGATGAGCAGTTCTTC | CASSAGLQPDEQFF
TRBJ2-3 | TRBD2 | many | TRBV7-2 | TGTGCCAGCAGCTTAGATATAGGGACTAGCGGGACCGATACGCAGTATTTT | CASSLDIGTSGTDTQYF
TRBJ2-6 | . | . | TRBV19 | TGTGCCAGTAACCAACGGGACACCGGGTCTTGGGCCAACGTCCTGACTTTC | CASNQRDTGSWANVLTF
TRBJ2-5 | . | . | TRBV15 | TGTGCCACCAAACGTGCAGCCCTCTCTTGGGGGACCCAGTACTTC | CATKRAALSWGTQYF
TRBJ2-5 | . | many | TRBV7-2 | TGTGCCAGCAGCTTAGAGAGGGGGGGTGAGACCCAGTACTTC | CASSLERGGETQYF